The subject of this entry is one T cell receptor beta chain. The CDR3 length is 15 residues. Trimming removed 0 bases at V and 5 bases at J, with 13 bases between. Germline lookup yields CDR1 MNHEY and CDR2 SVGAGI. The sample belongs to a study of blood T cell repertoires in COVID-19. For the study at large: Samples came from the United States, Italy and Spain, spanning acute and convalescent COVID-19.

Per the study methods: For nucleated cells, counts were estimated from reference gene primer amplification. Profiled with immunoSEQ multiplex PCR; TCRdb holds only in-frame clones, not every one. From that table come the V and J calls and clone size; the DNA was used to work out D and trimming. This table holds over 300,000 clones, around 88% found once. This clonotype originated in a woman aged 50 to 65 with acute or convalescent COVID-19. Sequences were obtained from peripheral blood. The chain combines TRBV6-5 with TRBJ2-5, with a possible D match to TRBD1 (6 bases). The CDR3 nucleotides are TGTGCCAGCAGTTACTCGAAACAGGGATGGGAGACCCAGTACTTC. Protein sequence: CASSYSKQGWETQYF.